This T cell receptor (beta chain) is from a study of blood T cell repertoires in COVID-19. Recruited during active infection, patients (from Seattle) were subsequently followed longitudinally. The assay was immunoSEQ multiplex PCR, and TCRdb's table has in-frame clones only and misses some. The data contain roughly 160,000 clones, 85% to 90% of them seen just once; the ten biggest clones take up under 13%. The origin of this receptor is a woman between 70 and 85 years old with COVID-19, enrolled during active disease. Sequenced input: peripheral blood.

CDR3 in DNA: TGTGCCAGTAGCCCTTTTAGCGGGCCGGGGACCTACGAGCAGTACTTC. This encodes CASSPFSGPGTYEQYF. The chain has TRBV19 and TRBJ2-7; 7 bases map to TRBD2. Germline CDR1 and CDR2: LNHDA and SQIVND (reference sequence). This CDR3 has 16 residues. The J segment lost 2 bases and the V segment lost 6 bases, leaving 13 bases of the junction unmatched. The full variable domain, in which reference TRBV19 and TRBJ2-7 provide the parts outside the CDR3, is DGGITQSPKYLFRKEGQNVTLSCEQNLNHDAMYWYRQDPGQGLRLIYYSQIVNDFQKGDIAEGYSVSREKKESFPLTVTSAQKNPTAFYLCASSPFSGPGTYEQYFGPGTRLTVT.